A single sample is the source of the 15 T cell receptor beta chains below, sequenced in a study of OX40 agonist ivuxolimab in advanced cancers. This table comes from immunoSEQ multiplex PCR, and its TCRdb copy is limited to in-frame clones, with some not included. The profile covers approximately 58,000 clones, with 80% to 90% appearing a single time and around 2.1% taken by the ten largest. Material: CD4+ or CD8+ T cells sorted from blood, obtained in a trial of the OX40 agonist ivuxolimab. These receptors all come from an adult with an advanced solid tumor such as melanoma, head and neck, liver or kidney cancer.

This clone was seen a handful of times. This sequence joins TRBV15 and TRBJ1-5; TRBD1 matches 9 bases. Germline lookup yields CDR1 LNHNV and CDR2 YYDKDF (reference sequence). Trimming cost V 4 bases and J 6 bases; bases outside gene matches: 7. This CDR3 is built from 15 residues. The CDR3 is CATSKSGTGPQPQHF. The CDR3 DNA is TGTGCCACCAGCAAATCGGGGACAGGGCCTCAGCCCCAGCATTTT.

This clone showed up just once. V gene TRBV5-4 combines with J gene TRBJ2-1; D may correspond to TRBD1 or TRBD2 (5 bases each). Deletions cut 4 bases from V and 0 bases from J, with 11 bases between. The CDR3 consists of 15 residues. Germline loops: CDR1 SGHNT, CDR2 YYREEE (reference sequence). Written as DNA, the CDR3 is TGTGCCAGCAGCCCGAGGGGCGGCTCCTACAATGAGCAGTTCTTC. It specifies CASSPRGGSYNEQFF.

The chain carries TRBV30 and TRBJ2-2, with D maybe TRBD1 (6 bases). Per the germline V gene, CDR1 is GTSNPN and CDR2 is SVGIG (reference sequence). This CDR3 region has 14 residues. V dropped 5 bases and J dropped 3 bases, with 13 bases sitting between them. This CDR3 reads CAWEQGQYTGELFF. CDR3 nucleotides: TGTGCCTGGGAACAAGGACAGTACACCGGGGAGCTGTTTTTT.

This clone has a single count. This chain joins TRBV19 and TRBJ1-5; D is undetermined. The germline V and J ends were trimmed by 4 bases and 4 bases, with 8 bases remaining between them. The CDR3 runs 13 residues. CDR1 and CDR2 from the germline V gene are LNHDA and SQIVND (reference sequence). Here the CDR3 reads CASSSTENQPQHF. CDR3 DNA: TGTGCCAGTAGTAGCACAGAGAATCAGCCCCAGCATTTT.

The rearrangement links TRBV25-1 to TRBJ2-7; D may be TRBD2 (5 bases). V lost 4 bases, J lost 4 bases, and 11 bases lay in between. Germline V gives CDR1 MGHDK, CDR2 SYGVNS. This CDR3 has 13 residues. DNA of the CDR3: TGTGCCAGCAGTGGCCTAGGAGGATACGAGCAGTACTTC. Protein: CASSGLGGYEQYF.

The chain is built from TRBV27 and TRBJ1-2, with 11 bases that match TRBD1. V lost 5 bases, J lost 7 bases, and 9 bases stayed unmatched. Germline V gene lookup returns CDR1 MNHEY and CDR2 SMNVEV (reference sequence). The CDR3 has 15 amino acids. CDR3 DNA sequence: TGTGCCAGCAGTCCCCGCCCCGGGACAGGGGGTGGCTACACCTTC. Its protein is CASSPRPGTGGGYTF.

Written as DNA, the CDR3 is TGCAGCGTTGTCGGAACAGGCTATGGCTACACCTTC. Its protein product is CSVVGTGYGYTF. The chain joins TRBV29-1 to TRBJ1-2; D is perhaps TRBD1 (5 bases). V was shortened by 4 bases and J by 4 bases, with 10 bases between the two germline ends. CDR3 length: 12 amino acids. Germline V CDR1 and CDR2: SQVTM, ANQGSEA.

V gene TRBV7-9 combines with J gene TRBJ2-1; D is possibly TRBD1 or TRBD2 (5 bases each). The CDR3 sequence is 15 residues long. V was pared by 5 bases and J by 4 bases, with 15 bases between. CDR1 and CDR2 (germline): SEHNR, FQNEAQ (reference sequence). CDR3 protein: CASSRRDGSYNEQFF. CDR3 DNA: TGTGCCAGCAGCCGCCGGGACGGGTCTTACAATGAGCAGTTCTTC.

V gene TRBV9 combines with J gene TRBJ2-1; 11 positions agree with TRBD2. Trimming took 0 bases from V and 13 from J; bases not matched to a gene: 6. Germline V gene lookup returns CDR1 SGDLS and CDR2 YYNGEE. This CDR3 comprises 14 residues. For the CDR3, the DNA is TGTGCCAGCAGCGTAGCTACTAGCGGGAGTAAACAGTTCTTC. This translates into CASSVATSGSKQFF. Full variable domain (outside the CDR3, taken from reference TRBV9 and TRBJ2-1): DSGVTQTPKHLITATGQRVTLRCSPRSGDLSVYWYQQSLDQGLQFLIQYYNGEERAKGNILERFSAQQFPDLHSELNLSSLELGDSALYFCASSVATSGSKQFFGPGTRLTVL.

The chain is built from TRBV2 and TRBJ1-2; D possibly corresponds to TRBD1 (5 bases). The CDR3 has 13 residues. Trimming shortened V by 11 bases and J by 0 bases, and 13 bases separated the two germline ends. Looked up from germline, CDR1 is SNHLY and CDR2 is FYNNEI. The CDR3 protein is CAGGGPANYGYTF. In nucleotides, the CDR3 is TGTGCCGGGGGGGGACCCGCTAACTATGGCTACACCTTC.

The chain links TRBV6-6 to TRBJ2-2; D is unclear. The V and J ends lost 5 bases and 4 bases respectively, with 14 bases between them. The CDR3 is made up of 15 amino acids. CDR1 and CDR2 from the germline V gene are MNHNY and SVGAGI (reference sequence). CDR3 region: CASSPAAPGTGELFF. In DNA form, the CDR3 reads TGTGCCAGCAGTCCCGCGGCCCCGGGCACCGGGGAGCTGTTTTTT.

This clone occurred a few times. The chain joins TRBV5-4 to TRBJ2-7, with 8 bases lining up with TRBD1. The CDR3 has 16 residues. The germline V gene has CDR1 SGHNT and CDR2 YYREEE (reference sequence). Losses at the gene ends were 4 bases for V and 6 bases for J; bases not matched to a gene: 15. In DNA, the CDR3 is TGTGCCAGCAGCCCGCTCGGAGGGACAGGAGTCAGCGAGCAGTACTTC. Its protein is CASSPLGGTGVSEQYF.

The chain uses TRBV6-4 and TRBJ2-1; 12 nucleotides align to TRBD2. Germline loops: CDR1 MRHNA, CDR2 SNTAGT. V lost 3 bases, J lost 8 bases, and 5 bases stayed unmatched. CDR3 length: 15 residues. In DNA, the CDR3 is TGTGCCAGCAGTGAACTAGCGGGGGGTACGGATGAGCAGTTCTTC. Protein product: CASSELAGGTDEQFF.

The rearrangement joins TRBV7-3 to TRBJ1-2; D perhaps matches TRBD1 (6 bases). The germline V gene has CDR1 SGHTA and CDR2 FQGTGA. This CDR3 has 16 amino acids. The germline V and J ends were trimmed by 5 bases and 6 bases, with 22 bases remaining between them. The CDR3 is CASSLLGGRGGDGYTF. CDR3 DNA: TGTGCCAGCAGCCTATTGGGTGGCAGGGGAGGGGATGGCTACACCTTC.

The J gene is TRBJ2-7, the V gene TRBV2; D is ambiguous. Deletions cut 2 bases from V and 2 bases from J, with 7 bases between. The CDR3 length is 13 residues. Per germline, CDR1 SNHLY and CDR2 FYNNEI. CDR3 DNA: TGTGCCAGCAGTGAATCAATTCCCTACGAGCAGTACTTC. Amino acids: CASSESIPYEQYF.